In its sample, the clone carrying this T cell receptor beta chain was seen once. The method was immunoSEQ multiplex PCR; TCRdb's version includes in-frame clones alone and lacks a portion of them. The data show a few million clones, approximately 94% seen once. The V and J ends lost 3 bases and 5 bases respectively, with 7 bases between them. The germline V gene has CDR1 MDHEN and CDR2 SYDVKM. This CDR3 is built from 12 residues. This entry belongs to a study of shared clonotypes between healthy human individuals. Sequencing was carried out using naive CD4+ T cells sorted from blood. Subset here: CD45RA+ positively selected. This chain uses TRBV28 with TRBJ1-2; no clear D. The receptor's source is a man aged 18-30 years in good health. The CDR3, as DNA: TGTGCCAGCAGTTTGAAGGAGTATGGCTACACCTTC. Protein: CASSLKEYGYTF.